Below, 7 T cell receptor beta chains from the same sample are listed, as sequenced in a study of memory CD4+ T cells and cytomegalovirus serostatus (dated by TCRdb to about 2019). Single viable CD3+CD4+CD8-CD45RO+ cells were sorted as memory CD4+ T cells on a FACSAria II. Libraries were constructed by the immunoSEQ multiplex PCR assay. In its TCRdb copy, this immuneACCESS table keeps in-frame sequences only and misses some clones. Where compared with another copy, unresolved V genes explain less than half of these, and the others have no known cause. For this sample there are just under 40,000 clones; around 79% appear just once. Roughly 0.76% of the sample is held by the ten biggest clonotypes. The material sequenced was memory CD4+ T cells from blood. The receptors stem from an adult in good health and CMV-seronegative.

This chain uses TRBV5-1 with TRBJ1-3; D is unresolved. Per the germline V gene, CDR1 is SGHRS and CDR2 is YFSETQ. Trimming left V 0 bases short and J 3 bases short, with 13 bases between. This CDR3 has 16 amino acids. CDR3 sequence reads: CASSLESLGVGNTIYF. Written as DNA, the CDR3 is TGCGCCAGCAGCTTGGAGTCTTTGGGCGTTGGAAACACCATATATTTT. Full variable domain (missing parts from reference TRBV5-1 and TRBJ1-3): KAGVTQTPRYLIKTRGQQVTLSCSPISGHRSVSWYQQTPGQGLQFLFEYFSETQRNKGNFPGRFSGRQFSNSRSEMNVSTLELGDSALYLCASSLESLGVGNTIYFGEGSWLTVV.

The V and J genes are TRBV2 and TRBJ2-7; D remains ambiguous. V was trimmed by 4 bases and J by 3 bases, leaving 4 bases between them. The CDR3 contains 11 residues. Germline loops: CDR1 SNHLY, CDR2 FYNNEI. CDR3 bases: TGTGCCAGCAGTGCCGACTACGAGCAGTACTTC. It yields the protein CASSADYEQYF.

V and J are TRBV9 and TRBJ1-2; D unclear. Germline V gives CDR1 SGDLS, CDR2 YYNGEE. V lost 1 base to trimming and J lost 3 bases, with 10 bases between them. This CDR3 is 14 amino acids long. This CDR3 reads CASSVMAGDYGYTF. CDR3 DNA: TGTGCCAGCAGCGTAATGGCCGGCGACTATGGCTACACCTTC.

By sample share, this clone is medium-sized. The chain couples TRBV19 to TRBJ1-6; D may be TRBD1 (5 bases). The CDR3 is 14 amino acids. Trimming took 8 bases from V and 7 from J, leaving 15 bases between them. Looked up from germline, CDR1 is LNHDA and CDR2 is SQIVND (reference sequence). CDR3 nucleotides: TGTGCCAGTTGTCGCGGAGGGGTCAATTCACCCCTCCACTTT. Translated, it gives CASCRGGVNSPLHF.

In this sample, this clone turned up once. V usage is TRBV4-2 and J usage is TRBJ1-2; unclear D gene. This CDR3 is built from 15 residues. Trimming left V 3 bases short and J 8 bases short, with 19 bases between. Germline values: CDR1 LGHNA, CDR2 YNFKEQ. The CDR3 protein is CASSQGAHLEGGYTF. DNA of the CDR3: TGTGCCAGCAGCCAGGGAGCTCATCTTGAAGGAGGCTACACCTTC.

This clone was seen once. J is TRBJ2-1 and V is TRBV29-1, with TRBD1 matching over 7 bases. The V gene's germline CDR1 is SQVTM and CDR2 ANQGSEA. There are 13 residues in the CDR3. Unmatched junction bases numbered 3, after V lost 1 base and J lost 6 bases. CDR3 region: CSVEGQGLNEQFF. The CDR3 region has the DNA TGCAGCGTTGAAGGACAGGGTCTCAATGAGCAGTTCTTC.

This chain connects TRBV4-1 to TRBJ2-3, with D unclear. Germline values: CDR1 MGHRA, CDR2 YSYEKL. This CDR3 region has 17 residues. Trimming removed 2 bases at V and 0 bases at J, with 15 bases between. CDR3: CASSQSPGPLSTDTQYF. In DNA form, the CDR3 reads TGCGCCAGCAGCCAATCACCGGGCCCGTTGAGCACAGATACGCAGTATTTT.